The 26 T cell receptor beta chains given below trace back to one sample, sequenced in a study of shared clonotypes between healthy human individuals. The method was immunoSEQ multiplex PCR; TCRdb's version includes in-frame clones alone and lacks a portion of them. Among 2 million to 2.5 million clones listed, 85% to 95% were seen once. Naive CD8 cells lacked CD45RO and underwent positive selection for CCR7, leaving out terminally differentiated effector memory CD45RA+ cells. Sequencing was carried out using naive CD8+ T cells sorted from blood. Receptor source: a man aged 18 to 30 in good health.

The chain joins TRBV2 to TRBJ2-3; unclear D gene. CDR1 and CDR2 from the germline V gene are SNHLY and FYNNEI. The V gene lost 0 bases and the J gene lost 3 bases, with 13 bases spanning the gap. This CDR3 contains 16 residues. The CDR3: CASSEARTWGTDTQYF. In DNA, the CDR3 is TGTGCCAGCAGTGAAGCTAGAACCTGGGGTACAGATACGCAGTATTTT.

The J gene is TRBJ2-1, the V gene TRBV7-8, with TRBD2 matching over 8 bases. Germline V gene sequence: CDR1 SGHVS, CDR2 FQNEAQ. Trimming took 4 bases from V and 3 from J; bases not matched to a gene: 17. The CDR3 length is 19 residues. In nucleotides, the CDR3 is TGTGCCAGCAGCTCAGGGCTAGCGGGCGCCGATGTAATCTACAATGAGCAGTTCTTC. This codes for CASSSGLAGADVIYNEQFF.

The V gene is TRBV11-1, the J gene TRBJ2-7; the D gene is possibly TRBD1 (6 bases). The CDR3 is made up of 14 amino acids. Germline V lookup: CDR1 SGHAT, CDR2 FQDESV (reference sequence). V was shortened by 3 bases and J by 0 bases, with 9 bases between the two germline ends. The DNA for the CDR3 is TGTGCCAGCAGCTTTGGGACACCCTCCTACGAGCAGTACTTC. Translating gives CASSFGTPSYEQYF. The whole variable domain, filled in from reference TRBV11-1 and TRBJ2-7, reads EAEVAQSPRYKITEKSQAVAFWCDPISGHATLYWYRQILGQGPELLVQFQDESVVDDSQLPKDRFSAERLKGVDSTLKIQPAELGDSAMYLCASSFGTPSYEQYFGPGTRLTVT.

CDR3 sequence reads: CASSLGQGGRQGYTF. The CDR3 nucleotides are TGTGCCAGCAGCTTAGGGCAGGGTGGGAGACAGGGCTACACCTTC. The chain carries TRBV7-9 and TRBJ1-2; perhaps TRBD1 as D (5 bases). This CDR3 contains 15 residues. CDR1 SEHNR and CDR2 FQNEAQ come from the germline V gene (reference sequence). V shed 1 base and J shed 8 bases, with 17 bases lying between them.

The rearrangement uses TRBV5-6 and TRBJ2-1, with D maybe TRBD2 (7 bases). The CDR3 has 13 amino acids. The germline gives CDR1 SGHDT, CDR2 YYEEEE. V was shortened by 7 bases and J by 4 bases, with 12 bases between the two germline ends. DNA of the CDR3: TGTGCCAGCGCGGGGGCTCTGTACAATGAGCAGTTCTTC. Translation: CASAGALYNEQFF.

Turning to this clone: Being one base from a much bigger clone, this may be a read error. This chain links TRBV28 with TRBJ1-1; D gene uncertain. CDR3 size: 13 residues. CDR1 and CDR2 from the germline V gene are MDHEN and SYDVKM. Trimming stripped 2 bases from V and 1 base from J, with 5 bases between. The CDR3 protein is CASSLEGNTEAFF. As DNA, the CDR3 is TGTGCCAGCAGTTTAGAGGGGAACACTGAAGCTTTCTTT.

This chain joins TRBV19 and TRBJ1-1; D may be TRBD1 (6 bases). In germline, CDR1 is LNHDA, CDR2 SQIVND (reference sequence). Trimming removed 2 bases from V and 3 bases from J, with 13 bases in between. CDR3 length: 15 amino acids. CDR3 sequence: CASSIIGGLDTEAFF. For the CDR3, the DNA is TGTGCCAGTAGTATAATCGGGGGCCTGGACACTGAAGCTTTCTTT.

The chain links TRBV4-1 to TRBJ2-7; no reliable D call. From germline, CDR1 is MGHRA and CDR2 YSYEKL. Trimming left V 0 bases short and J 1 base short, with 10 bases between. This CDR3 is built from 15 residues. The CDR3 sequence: CASSQDRFLSYEQYF. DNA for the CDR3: TGCGCCAGCAGCCAAGATAGGTTCCTATCCTACGAGCAGTACTTC.

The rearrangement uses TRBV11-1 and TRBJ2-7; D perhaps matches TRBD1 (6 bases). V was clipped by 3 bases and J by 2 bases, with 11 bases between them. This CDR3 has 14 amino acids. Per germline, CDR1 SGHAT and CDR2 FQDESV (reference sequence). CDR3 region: CASSLAGDPYEQYF. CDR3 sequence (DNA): TGTGCCAGCAGCTTGGCAGGGGACCCCTACGAGCAGTACTTC.

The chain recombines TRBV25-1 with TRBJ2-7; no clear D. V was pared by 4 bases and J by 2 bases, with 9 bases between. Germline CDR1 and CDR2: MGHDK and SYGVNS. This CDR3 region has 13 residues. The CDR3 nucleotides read TGTGCCAGCAGTGCCGTTGGGACCTACGAGCAGTACTTC. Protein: CASSAVGTYEQYF.

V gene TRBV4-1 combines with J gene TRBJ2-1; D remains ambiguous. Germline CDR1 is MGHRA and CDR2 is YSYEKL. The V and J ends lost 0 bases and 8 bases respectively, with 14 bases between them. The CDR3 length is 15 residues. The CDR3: CASSQDFSPLDEQFF. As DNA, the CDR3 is TGCGCCAGCAGCCAAGATTTTTCCCCTCTCGATGAGCAGTTCTTC.

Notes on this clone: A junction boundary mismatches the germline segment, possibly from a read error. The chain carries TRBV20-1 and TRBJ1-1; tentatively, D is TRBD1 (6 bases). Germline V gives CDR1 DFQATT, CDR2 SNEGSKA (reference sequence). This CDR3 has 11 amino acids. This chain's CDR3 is CLVTGNTEAFF. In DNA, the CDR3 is TGTTTAGTGACAGGGAACACTGAAGCTTTCTTT.

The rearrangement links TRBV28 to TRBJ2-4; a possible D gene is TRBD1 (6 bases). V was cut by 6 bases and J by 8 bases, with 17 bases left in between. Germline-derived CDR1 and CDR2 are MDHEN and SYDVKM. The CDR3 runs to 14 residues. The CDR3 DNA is TGTGCCAGCAGCAGTTCCTGGGCAGGGGACATTCAGTACTTC. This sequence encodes CASSSSWAGDIQYF.

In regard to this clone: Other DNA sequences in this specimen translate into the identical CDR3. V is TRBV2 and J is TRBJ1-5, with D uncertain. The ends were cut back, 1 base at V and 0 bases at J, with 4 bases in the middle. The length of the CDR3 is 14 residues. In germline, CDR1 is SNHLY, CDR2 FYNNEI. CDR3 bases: TGTGCCAGCAGTGAAGGAGATAGCAATCAGCCCCAGCATTTT. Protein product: CASSEGDSNQPQHF. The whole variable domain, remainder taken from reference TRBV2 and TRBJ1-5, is EPEVTQTPSHQVTQMGQEVILRCVPISNHLYFYWYRQILGQKVEFLVSFYNNEISEKSEIFDDQFSVERPDGSNFTLKIRSTKLEDSAMYFCASSEGDSNQPQHFGDGTRLSIL.

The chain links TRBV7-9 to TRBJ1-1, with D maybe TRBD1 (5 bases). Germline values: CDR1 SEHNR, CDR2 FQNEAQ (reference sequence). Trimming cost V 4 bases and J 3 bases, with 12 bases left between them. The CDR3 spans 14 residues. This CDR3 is CASSWDGWDTEAFF. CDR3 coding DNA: TGTGCCAGCAGCTGGGACGGGTGGGACACTGAAGCTTTCTTT.

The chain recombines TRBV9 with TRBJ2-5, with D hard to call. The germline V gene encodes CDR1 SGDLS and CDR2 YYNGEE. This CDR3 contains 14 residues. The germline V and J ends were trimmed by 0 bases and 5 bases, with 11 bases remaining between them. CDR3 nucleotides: TGTGCCAGCAGCGTAGTCCCTAGTGCCGAGACCCAGTACTTC. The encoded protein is CASSVVPSAETQYF. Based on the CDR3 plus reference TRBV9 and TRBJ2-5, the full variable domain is DSGVTQTPKHLITATGQRVTLRCSPRSGDLSVYWYQQSLDQGLQFLIQYYNGEERAKGNILERFSAQQFPDLHSELNLSSLELGDSALYFCASSVVPSAETQYFGPGTRLLVL.

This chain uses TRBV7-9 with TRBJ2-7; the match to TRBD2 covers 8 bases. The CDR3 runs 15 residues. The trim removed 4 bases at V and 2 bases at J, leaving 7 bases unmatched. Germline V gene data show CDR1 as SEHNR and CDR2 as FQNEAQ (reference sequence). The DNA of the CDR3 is TGTGCCAGCAGCTCCCCGGGAGGGCCACCCTACGAGCAGTACTTC. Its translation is CASSSPGGPPYEQYF.

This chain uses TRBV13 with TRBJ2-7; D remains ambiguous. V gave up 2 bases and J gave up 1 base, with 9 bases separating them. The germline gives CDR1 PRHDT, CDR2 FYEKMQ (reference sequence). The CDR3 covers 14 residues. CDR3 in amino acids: CASSLTLGSYEQYF. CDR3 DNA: TGTGCCAGCAGCTTAACATTAGGTTCCTACGAGCAGTACTTC.

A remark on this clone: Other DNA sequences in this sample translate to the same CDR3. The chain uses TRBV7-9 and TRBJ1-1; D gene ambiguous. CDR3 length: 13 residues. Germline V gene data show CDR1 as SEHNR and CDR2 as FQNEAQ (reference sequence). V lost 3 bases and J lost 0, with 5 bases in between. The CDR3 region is CASSFPMNTEAFF. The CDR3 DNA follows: TGTGCCAGCAGCTTCCCGATGAACACTGAAGCTTTCTTT.

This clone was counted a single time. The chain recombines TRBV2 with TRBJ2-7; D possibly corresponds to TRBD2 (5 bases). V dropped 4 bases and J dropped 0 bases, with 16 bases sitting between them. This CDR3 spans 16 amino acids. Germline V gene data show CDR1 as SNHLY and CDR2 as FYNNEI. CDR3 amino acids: CASSGEWGGYSYEQYF. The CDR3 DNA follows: TGTGCCAGCAGTGGGGAGTGGGGTGGTTACTCCTACGAGCAGTACTTC.

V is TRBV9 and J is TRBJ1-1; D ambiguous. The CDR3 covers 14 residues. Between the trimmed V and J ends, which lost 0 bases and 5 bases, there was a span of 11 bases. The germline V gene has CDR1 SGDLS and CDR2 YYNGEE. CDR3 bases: TGTGCCAGCAGCGTAGTCGGGGTTGAGACTGAAGCTTTCTTT. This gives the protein CASSVVGVETEAFF.

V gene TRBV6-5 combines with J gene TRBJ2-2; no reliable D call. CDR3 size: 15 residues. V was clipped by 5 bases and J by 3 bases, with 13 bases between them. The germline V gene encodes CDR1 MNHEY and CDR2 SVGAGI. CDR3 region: CASSVWDFDTGELFF. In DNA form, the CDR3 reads TGTGCCAGCAGTGTATGGGATTTTGACACCGGGGAGCTGTTTTTT.

The CDR3 protein is CASSSPLAGLVDTQYF. The CDR3 nucleotides are TGTGCCAGCAGCTCCCCACTAGCGGGGTTAGTGGATACGCAGTATTTT. This chain links TRBV7-2 with TRBJ2-3; 10 positions match TRBD2. Germline lookup yields CDR1 SGHTA and CDR2 FQGNSA. The CDR3 has 16 amino acids. The ends lost 4 bases at V and 6 bases at J; junction bases unmatched: 10.

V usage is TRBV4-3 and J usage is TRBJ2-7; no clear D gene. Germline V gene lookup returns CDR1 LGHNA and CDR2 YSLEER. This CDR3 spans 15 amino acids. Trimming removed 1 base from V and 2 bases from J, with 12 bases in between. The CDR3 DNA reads TGCGCCAGCAGCCAAGTTCCGGGTCCCCCCTACGAGCAGTACTTC. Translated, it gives CASSQVPGPPYEQYF.

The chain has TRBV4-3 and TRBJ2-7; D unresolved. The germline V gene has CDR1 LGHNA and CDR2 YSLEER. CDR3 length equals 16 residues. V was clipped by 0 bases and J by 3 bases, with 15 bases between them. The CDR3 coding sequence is TGCGCCAGCAGCCAAGATAAGGTTGTCCAAGGCTACGAGCAGTACTTC. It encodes CASSQDKVVQGYEQYF.

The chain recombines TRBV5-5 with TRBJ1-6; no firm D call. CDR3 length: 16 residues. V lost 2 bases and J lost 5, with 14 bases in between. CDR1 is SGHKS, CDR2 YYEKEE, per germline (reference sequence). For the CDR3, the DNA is TGTGCCAGCAGCTTAGGTCCGGGCTCTGATAATTCACCCCTCCACTTT. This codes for CASSLGPGSDNSPLHF.